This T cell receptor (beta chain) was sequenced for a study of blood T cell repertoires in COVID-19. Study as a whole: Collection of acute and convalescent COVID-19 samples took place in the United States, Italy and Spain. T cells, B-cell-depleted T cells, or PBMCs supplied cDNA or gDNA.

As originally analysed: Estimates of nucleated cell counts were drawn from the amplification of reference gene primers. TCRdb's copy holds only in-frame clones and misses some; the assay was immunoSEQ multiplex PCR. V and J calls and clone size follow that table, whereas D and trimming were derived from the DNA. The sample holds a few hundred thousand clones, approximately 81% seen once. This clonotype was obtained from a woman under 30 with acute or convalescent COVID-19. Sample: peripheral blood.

The CDR3: CASSFAYNQPQHF. CDR3 in DNA: TGTGCCAGCAGTTTCGCGTACAATCAGCCCCAGCATTTT. The V gene is TRBV12-3 or TRBV12-4, the J gene TRBJ1-5; D call uncertain. This CDR3 is built from 13 residues. The V and J ends lost 3 bases and 3 bases respectively, with 6 bases between them.